This T cell receptor beta chain was obtained from a study of T cells in Graves' hyperthyroidism and ophthalmopathy. Overall study results and limits: The model predicted ophthalmopathy a median around 6.5 months before onset.

Amplification of TCR beta CDR3 regions was performed using RNA transcripts as template. The HTBI primer set served for first-round RT-PCR of the TCR CDR3. TCRdb reprocessed the multiplex PCR reads via MiXCR and lists one record per CDR3 protein. The sample records about 500,000 distinct CDR3 sequences, roughly 14% being singletons. A note on this clonotype: Its matching antigen is unknown. A much larger clone lies one base from this, so it may be a read error.

Among the patients, aged 18 to 65, hyperthyroidism was newly diagnosed and had lasted under 2 months. It was uncontrolled infection, other autoimmune disease, pregnancy or lactation that excluded patients. On the basis of clinical symptoms, serum thyroxine and TRAb, thyroid ultrasound and orbital computed tomography, diagnoses were made. Germline CDR1 SGDLS, CDR2 YYNGEE. This CDR3 contains 18 residues. The clonotype originates from a woman aged 18 to 35 with Graves' hyperthyroidism. The V and J genes are TRBV9 and TRBJ1-1; 8 nucleotides match TRBD1. Input material: blood. For the CDR3, the DNA is TGTACCAGCAGCGTAGGTCGGTCTAGGCAGGGGGCTTCCTCTGAAGCTTTCTTT. Encoded protein: CTSSVGRSRQGASSEAFF.